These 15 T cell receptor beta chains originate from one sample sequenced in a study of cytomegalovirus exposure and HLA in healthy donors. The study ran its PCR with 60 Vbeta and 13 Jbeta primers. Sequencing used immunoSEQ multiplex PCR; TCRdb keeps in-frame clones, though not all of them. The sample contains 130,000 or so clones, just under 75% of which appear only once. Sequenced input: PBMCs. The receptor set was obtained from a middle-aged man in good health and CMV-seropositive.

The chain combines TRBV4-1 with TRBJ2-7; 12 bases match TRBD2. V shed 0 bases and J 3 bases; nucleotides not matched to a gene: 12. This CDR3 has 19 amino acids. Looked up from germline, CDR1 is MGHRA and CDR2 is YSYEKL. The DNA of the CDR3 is TGCGCCAGCAGCCAAGACCCTTCCCTAGCGGGAGGGCCAAACTACGAGCAGTACTTC. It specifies CASSQDPSLAGGPNYEQYF.

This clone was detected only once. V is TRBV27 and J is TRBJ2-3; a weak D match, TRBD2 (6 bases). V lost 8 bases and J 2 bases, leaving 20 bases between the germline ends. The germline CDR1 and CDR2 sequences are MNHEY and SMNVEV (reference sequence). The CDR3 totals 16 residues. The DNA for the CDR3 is TGTGCCAGCCTCCCGGGAGCGGGCTCCTTCACAGATACGCAGTATTTT. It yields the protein CASLPGAGSFTDTQYF.

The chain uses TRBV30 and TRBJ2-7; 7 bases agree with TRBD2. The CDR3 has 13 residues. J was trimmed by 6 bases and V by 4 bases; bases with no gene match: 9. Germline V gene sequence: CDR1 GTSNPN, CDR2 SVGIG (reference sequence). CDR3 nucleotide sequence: TGTGCCTGGAACCGAGCGGGGCCCAGCGAGCAGTACTTC. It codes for CAWNRAGPSEQYF.

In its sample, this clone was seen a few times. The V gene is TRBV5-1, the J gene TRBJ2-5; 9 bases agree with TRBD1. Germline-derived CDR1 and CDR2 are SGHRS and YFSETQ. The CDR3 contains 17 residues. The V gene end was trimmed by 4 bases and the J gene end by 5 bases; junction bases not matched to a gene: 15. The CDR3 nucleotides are TGCGCCAGCAGCCCTGGACAGGGGTGGTCTGTGAGTGAGACCCAGTACTTC. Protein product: CASSPGQGWSVSETQYF.

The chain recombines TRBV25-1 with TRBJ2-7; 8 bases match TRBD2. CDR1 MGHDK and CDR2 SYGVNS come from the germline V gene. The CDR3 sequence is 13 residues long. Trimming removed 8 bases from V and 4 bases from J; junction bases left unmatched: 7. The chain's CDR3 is CASWASGSYEQYF. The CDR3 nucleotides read TGTGCCAGCTGGGCTAGCGGGTCTTACGAGCAGTACTTC.

The CDR3 is CASSYLGQGGIHEQFF. The CDR3 DNA reads as TGTGCCAGCAGTTACTTGGGACAGGGAGGAATCCATGAGCAGTTCTTC. The chain recombines TRBV6-5 with TRBJ2-1; 9 bases map to TRBD1. Germline V gene data show CDR1 as MNHEY and CDR2 as SVGAGI. The CDR3 covers 16 residues. J gave up 8 bases and V 1 base, and 9 bases lay outside the gene matches.

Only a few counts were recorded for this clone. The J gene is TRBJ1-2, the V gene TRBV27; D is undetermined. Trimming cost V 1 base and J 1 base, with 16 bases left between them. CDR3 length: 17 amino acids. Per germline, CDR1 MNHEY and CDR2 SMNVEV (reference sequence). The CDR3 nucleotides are TGTGCCAGCAGTTTATTAGCTTCGGCACAAAATAACTATGGCTACACCTTC. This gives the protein CASSLLASAQNNYGYTF.

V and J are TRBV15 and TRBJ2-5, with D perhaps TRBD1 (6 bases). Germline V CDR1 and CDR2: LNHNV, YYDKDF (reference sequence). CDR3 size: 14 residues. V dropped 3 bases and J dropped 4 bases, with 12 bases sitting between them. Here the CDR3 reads CATSREQGVETQYF. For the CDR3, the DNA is TGTGCCACCAGCAGGGAACAGGGTGTAGAGACCCAGTACTTC.

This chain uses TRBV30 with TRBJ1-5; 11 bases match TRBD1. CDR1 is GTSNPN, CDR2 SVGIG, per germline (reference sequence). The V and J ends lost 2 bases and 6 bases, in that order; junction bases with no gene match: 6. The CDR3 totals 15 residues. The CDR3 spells CAWSPAGTGGQPQHF. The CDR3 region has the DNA TGTGCCTGGAGTCCGGCCGGGACAGGGGGTCAGCCCCAGCATTTT.

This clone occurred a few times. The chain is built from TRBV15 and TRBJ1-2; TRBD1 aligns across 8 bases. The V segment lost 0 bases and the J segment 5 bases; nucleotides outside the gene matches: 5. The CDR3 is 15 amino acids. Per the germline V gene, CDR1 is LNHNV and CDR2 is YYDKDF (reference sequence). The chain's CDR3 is CATSRETGGRYGYTF. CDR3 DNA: TGTGCCACCAGCAGAGAAACAGGGGGGAGGTATGGCTACACCTTC.

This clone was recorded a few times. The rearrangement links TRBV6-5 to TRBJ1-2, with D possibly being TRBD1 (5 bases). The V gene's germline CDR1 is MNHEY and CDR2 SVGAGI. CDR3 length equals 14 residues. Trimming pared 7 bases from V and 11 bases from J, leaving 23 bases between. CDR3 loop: CASTNLPGGRRYTF. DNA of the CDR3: TGTGCCAGCACTAACCTCCCGGGGGGTCGGAGGTACACCTTC.

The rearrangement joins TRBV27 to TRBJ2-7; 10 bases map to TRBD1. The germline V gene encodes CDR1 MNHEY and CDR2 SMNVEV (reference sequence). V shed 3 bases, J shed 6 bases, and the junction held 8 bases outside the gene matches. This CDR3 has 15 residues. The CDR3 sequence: CASSLWTGGGVEQYF. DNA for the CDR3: TGTGCCAGCAGTTTGTGGACAGGGGGGGGAGTCGAGCAGTACTTC.

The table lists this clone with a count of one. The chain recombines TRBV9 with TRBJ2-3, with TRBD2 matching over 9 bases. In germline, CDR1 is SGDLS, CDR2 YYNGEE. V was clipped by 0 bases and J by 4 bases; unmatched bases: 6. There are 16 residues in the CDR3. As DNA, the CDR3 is TGTGCCAGCAGCGTAGGTCGCGGGGGGGCCGCAGATACGCAGTATTTT. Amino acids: CASSVGRGGAADTQYF.

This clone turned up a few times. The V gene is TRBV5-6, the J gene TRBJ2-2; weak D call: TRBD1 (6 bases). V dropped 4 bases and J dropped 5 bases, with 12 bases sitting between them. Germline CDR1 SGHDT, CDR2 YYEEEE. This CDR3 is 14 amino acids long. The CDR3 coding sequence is TGTGCCAGCAGCCAAACAGGGAGAACCGGGGAGCTGTTTTTT. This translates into CASSQTGRTGELFF.

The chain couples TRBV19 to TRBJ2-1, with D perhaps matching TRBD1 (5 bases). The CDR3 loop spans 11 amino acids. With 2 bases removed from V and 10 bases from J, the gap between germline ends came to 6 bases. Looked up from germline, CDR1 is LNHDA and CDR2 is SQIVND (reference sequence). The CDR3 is CASSIRQEQFF. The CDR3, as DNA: TGTGCCAGTAGTATACGACAGGAGCAGTTCTTC. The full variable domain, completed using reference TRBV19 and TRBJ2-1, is DGGITQSPKYLFRKEGQNVTLSCEQNLNHDAMYWYRQDPGQGLRLIYYSQIVNDFQKGDIAEGYSVSREKKESFPLTVTSAQKNPTAFYLCASSIRQEQFFGPGTRLTVL.